The next 26 T cell receptor beta chains were all read from a single sample in a study of blood T cell repertoires in COVID-19. Clones were sequenced by immunoSEQ multiplex PCR, and TCRdb holds only the in-frame ones, with some missing. The data contain about 460,000 clones, around nine tenths of them singletons. Input material: PBMCs or T cells enriched from blood (not recorded which). These receptors were taken from a woman aged 60 to 75 who had recovered from COVID-19.

This chain joins TRBV10-3 and TRBJ2-1; 7 bases are shared with TRBD1. The CDR3 sequence is 13 residues long. Germline CDR1 ENHRY, CDR2 SYGVKD. Unmatched junction bases numbered 5, after V lost 6 bases and J lost 6 bases. The CDR3 protein is CAIRGAGGNEQFF. The CDR3 region has the DNA TGTGCCATCAGGGGGGCAGGGGGCAATGAGCAGTTCTTC.

The chain has TRBV10-1 and TRBJ2-5, with D perhaps TRBD2 (6 bases). V lost 4 bases and J 7 bases, leaving 13 bases between the germline ends. This CDR3 has 13 amino acids. Germline assignment: CDR1 WNHNN and CDR2 SYGVQD (reference sequence). The CDR3 protein is CASSAGVGRTQYF. CDR3 bases: TGCGCCAGCAGTGCGGGGGTGGGTCGGACCCAGTACTTC.

The chain employs TRBV10-3 and TRBJ2-1; 9 nucleotides line up with TRBD1. The CDR3 is 17 residues long. Trimming took 4 bases from V and 0 from J; bases not matched to a gene: 7. In germline, CDR1 is ENHRY, CDR2 SYGVKD. CDR3 residues: CAISGPTDRGSYNEQFF. The CDR3 nucleotides read TGTGCCATCAGTGGACCCACGGACAGGGGCTCCTACAATGAGCAGTTCTTC.

The CDR3 DNA reads as TGCGCCAGCAGCGGGGTACCAGGGGGCTCCCATGAAGCTTTCTTT. It translates to CASSGVPGGSHEAFF. The rearrangement uses TRBV5-1 and TRBJ1-1; 8 bases fit TRBD1. This CDR3 has 15 amino acids. The V gene's germline CDR1 is SGHRS and CDR2 YFSETQ. V shed 4 bases and J 7 bases; nucleotides not matched to a gene: 12. The whole variable domain, filled in from reference TRBV5-1 and TRBJ1-1, reads KAGVTQTPRYLIKTRGQQVTLSCSPISGHRSVSWYQQTPGQGLQFLFEYFSETQRNKGNFPGRFSGRQFSNSRSEMNVSTLELGDSALYLCASSGVPGGSHEAFFGQGTRLTVV.

V and J are TRBV5-8 and TRBJ2-1; weak D call: TRBD1 (5 bases). Germline V CDR1 and CDR2: SGHTS, YDEGEE. The ends were cut back, 4 bases at V and 3 bases at J, with 17 bases in the middle. The CDR3 is 16 residues long. The CDR3 DNA reads as TGTGCCAGCAGCCGTTGGGGCGCAGGGAACTACAATGAGCAGTTCTTC. Amino acid sequence: CASSRWGAGNYNEQFF.

The chain combines TRBV28 with TRBJ2-7; D perhaps matches TRBD2 (6 bases). V lost 10 bases, J lost 13 bases, and 17 bases lay in between. The CDR3 consists of 10 residues. Germline V gene data show CDR1 as MDHEN and CDR2 as SYDVKM. This CDR3 is CATLGGSLYV. The DNA of the CDR3 is TGTGCCACCCTTGGGGGGTCCCTCTACGTC.

This chain uses TRBV30 with TRBJ1-6; tentatively, D is TRBD1 (6 bases). This CDR3 spans 15 amino acids. Trimming shortened V by 0 bases and J by 0 bases, and 6 bases separated the two germline ends. Germline CDR1 GTSNPN, CDR2 SVGIG (reference sequence). CDR3 sequence (DNA): TGTGCCTGGAGTGTGGACAGCTCCTATAATTCACCCCTCCACTTT. Protein product: CAWSVDSSYNSPLHF.

This clone was seen only a few times. The chain carries TRBV11-2 and TRBJ1-6, with TRBD1 identical over 7 bases. The CDR3 runs to 15 residues. Germline assignment: CDR1 SGHAT and CDR2 FQNNGV. The V segment lost 7 bases and the J segment 1 base; nucleotides outside the gene matches: 4. The CDR3 bases are TGTGCCAGCACCCAACAGGGGTCCTATAATTCACCCCTCCACTTT. Translation gives CASTQQGSYNSPLHF.

The rearrangement links TRBV29-1 to TRBJ2-5; 8 bases align to TRBD1. V lost 7 bases to trimming and J lost 2 bases; unmatched junction nucleotides: 9. The CDR3 has 14 residues. Germline CDR1 SQVTM, CDR2 ANQGSEA. The CDR3 DNA is TGCAGCGGCTTGACAGGGGAGGAACAAGAGACCCAGTACTTC. The encoded protein is CSGLTGEEQETQYF.

The genes are TRBV11-2 and TRBJ2-1; 7 bases align to TRBD1. The trim removed 3 bases at V and 4 bases at J, leaving 6 bases unmatched. The CDR3 spans 15 residues. Germline assignment: CDR1 SGHAT and CDR2 FQNNGV. CDR3 in amino acids: CASSLGDREYNEQFF. As DNA, the CDR3 is TGTGCCAGCAGCTTGGGGGACAGAGAATACAATGAGCAGTTCTTC.

The gene calls are TRBV2 and TRBJ2-3; 7 nucleotides align to TRBD1. The V segment lost 6 bases and the J segment 0 bases; nucleotides outside the gene matches: 6. The CDR3 spans 15 residues. Per germline, CDR1 SNHLY and CDR2 FYNNEI. In nucleotides, the CDR3 is TGTGCCAGCAGGAGGACAGGTTCAAGCACAGATACGCAGTATTTT. As protein: CASRRTGSSTDTQYF. Together with reference TRBV2 and TRBJ2-3, the CDR3 gives the full variable domain: EPEVTQTPSHQVTQMGQEVILRCVPISNHLYFYWYRQILGQKVEFLVSFYNNEISEKSEIFDDQFSVERPDGSNFTLKIRSTKLEDSAMYFCASRRTGSSTDTQYFGPGTRLTVL.

The chain uses TRBV10-3 and TRBJ1-4; D ambiguous. Germline loops: CDR1 ENHRY, CDR2 SYGVKD. Deletions cut 4 bases from V and 3 bases from J, with 6 bases between. This CDR3 spans 13 amino acids. The CDR3 DNA sequence: TGTGCCATCAGTGGTACGGCTAATGAAAAACTGTTTTTT. Residues: CAISGTANEKLFF.

Here the CDR3 reads CATSSTLTSGDSYEQYV. The CDR3 nucleotides are TGTGCCACCAGCAGTACCTTGACTAGCGGGGACTCCTACGAGCAGTACGTC. The chain joins TRBV15 to TRBJ2-7, with 11 bases fitting TRBD2. Germline V lookup: CDR1 LNHNV, CDR2 YYDKDF (reference sequence). This CDR3 region has 17 residues. The V gene end was trimmed by 3 bases and the J gene end by 0 bases; junction bases not matched to a gene: 7.

In its sample, this clone was seen a few times. J is TRBJ1-2 and V is TRBV10-1, with 7 bases matching TRBD1. This CDR3 region has 14 residues. The ends lost 7 bases at V and 8 bases at J; junction bases unmatched: 13. Per germline, CDR1 WNHNN and CDR2 SYGVQD (reference sequence). This CDR3 is CASKGAGGQNGYTF. CDR3 in DNA: TGCGCCAGCAAAGGGGCAGGGGGTCAGAACGGCTACACCTTC.

The V call is TRBV11-2, the J call TRBJ1-3; 7 nucleotides line up with TRBD1. There are 15 residues in the CDR3. CDR1 is SGHAT and CDR2 is FQNNGV in the germline V gene. V was pared by 3 bases and J by 4 bases, with 6 bases of the junction left unmatched. The CDR3 DNA reads TGTGCCAGCAGCTTCGCCGGGACAGACGGAAACACCATATATTTT. As protein: CASSFAGTDGNTIYF.

This clone was seen many times. The chain carries TRBV20-1 and TRBJ1-1; 9 positions match TRBD1. Germline V lookup: CDR1 DFQATT, CDR2 SNEGSKA (reference sequence). With 6 bases clipped from V and 13 bases from J, the junction kept 9 bases outside the gene matches. The CDR3 extends over 11 amino acids. The DNA of the CDR3 is TGCAGTGCACAGGGGGCCTCGGTAGTTTTCTTT. Translation gives CSAQGASVVFF.

This chain links TRBV5-1 with TRBJ2-2, with 7 bases matching TRBD1. CDR1 is SGHRS, CDR2 YFSETQ, per germline. After removal of 4 bases from V and 5 bases from J, the junction contained 5 bases not matched to a gene. This CDR3 has 14 residues. CDR3 protein: CASSPTRGTGELFF. The CDR3, as DNA: TGCGCCAGCAGCCCCACCAGGGGGACCGGGGAGCTGTTTTTT. Full variable domain (missing parts from reference TRBV5-1 and TRBJ2-2): KAGVTQTPRYLIKTRGQQVTLSCSPISGHRSVSWYQQTPGQGLQFLFEYFSETQRNKGNFPGRFSGRQFSNSRSEMNVSTLELGDSALYLCASSPTRGTGELFFGEGSRLTVL.

The V gene is TRBV5-6, the J gene TRBJ1-2; D is perhaps TRBD1 (6 bases). The germline V gene encodes CDR1 SGHDT and CDR2 YYEEEE. The CDR3 totals 14 residues. The V and J ends lost 4 bases and 2 bases respectively, with 12 bases between them. The CDR3 DNA reads TGTGCCAGCAGCCCTAGGGGGGGAAACTATGGCTACACCTTC. Translated: CASSPRGGNYGYTF.

This chain uses TRBV10-1 with TRBJ2-7; D is ambiguous. The germline V gene encodes CDR1 WNHNN and CDR2 SYGVQD (reference sequence). CDR3 length: 16 residues. V was clipped by 2 bases and J by 5 bases, with 19 bases between them. The CDR3 reads CASSESMGRFADEQYV. Written as DNA, the CDR3 is TGCGCCAGCAGTGAGAGTATGGGCAGGTTCGCCGACGAGCAGTACGTC.

The chain has TRBV20-1 and TRBJ1-2, with D possibly TRBD1 on 5 matching bases. The CDR3 contains 11 residues. The germline V gene has CDR1 DFQATT and CDR2 SNEGSKA (reference sequence). The V and J ends lost 4 bases and 4 bases respectively, with 7 bases between them. CDR3 region: CSATDSYGYTF. CDR3 nucleotide sequence: TGCAGTGCTACTGACAGCTATGGCTACACCTTC.

V gene TRBV5-1 combines with J gene TRBJ1-1, with a tentative D call TRBD1 (6 bases). CDR1 SGHRS and CDR2 YFSETQ come from the germline V gene. The CDR3 runs to 14 residues. Trimming pared 4 bases from V and 2 bases from J, leaving 12 bases between. Here the CDR3 DNA reads TGCGCCAGCAGCCCTGGGACATCAAACACTGAAGCTTTCTTT. This encodes CASSPGTSNTEAFF.

The CDR3 spells CASSPGGKGNTGELFF. The CDR3 nucleotides are TGTGCCAGCAGCCCCGGCGGGAAAGGGAACACCGGGGAGCTGTTTTTT. The chain uses TRBV7-2 and TRBJ2-2, with a weak D call TRBD2 (6 bases). CDR1 and CDR2 from the germline V gene are SGHTA and FQGNSA. This CDR3 region has 16 residues. The germline V and J ends were trimmed by 5 bases and 1 base, with 14 bases remaining between them.

The chain has TRBV6-2 or TRBV6-3 and TRBJ2-3; D unresolved. Trimming cost V 2 bases and J 3 bases, with 9 bases left between them. The CDR3 is 14 amino acids. The germline CDR1 and CDR2 sequences are MNHEY and SVGEGT. This chain's CDR3 is CASSYTPGTDTQYF. CDR3 DNA: TGTGCCAGCAGTTACACACCAGGTACAGATACGCAGTATTTT.

The CDR3 region is CASSQAGTGDGYTF. The CDR3, as DNA: TGTGCCAGCAGCCAGGCCGGGACAGGGGATGGCTACACCTTC. The V call is TRBV4-2, the J call TRBJ1-2, with TRBD1 matching over 10 bases. The CDR3 spans 14 residues. CDR1 and CDR2 from the germline V gene are LGHNA and YNFKEQ. V shed 3 bases and J 6 bases; nucleotides not matched to a gene: 4.

The sample holds many counts of this clone. This sequence joins TRBV5-1 and TRBJ1-4; D might be TRBD1 (6 bases). From germline, CDR1 is SGHRS and CDR2 YFSETQ. This CDR3 contains 13 residues. With 5 bases removed from V and 5 bases from J, the gap between germline ends came to 10 bases. This chain's CDR3 is CASSYRDNEKLFF. CDR3 coding DNA: TGCGCCAGCAGTTACAGGGACAATGAAAAACTGTTTTTT.

The V call is TRBV29-1, the J call TRBJ2-1, with 8 bases identical to TRBD2. The CDR3 is 10 residues long. Germline CDR1 is SQVTM and CDR2 is ANQGSEA. Trimming at V came to 7 bases and at J to 8 bases, leaving 1 base not matched to a gene. DNA for the CDR3: TGCAGCGGGCGGGAGGATGAGCAGTTCTTC. Translated: CSGREDEQFF.